These 9 T cell receptor beta chains were sequenced from one sample in a study of shared clonotypes between healthy human individuals. Libraries were prepared by immunoSEQ multiplex PCR; TCRdb keeps only in-frame clonotypes and omits some of them. The sample records millions of clones, over 85% being singletons. The specimen sequenced was naive CD4+ T cells from PBMCs. Subset described: CD45RA+ positively selected. The receptors originated from a man younger than 35 in good health. Some clones in this sample may be carry-over from other donors' samples.

The chain has TRBV7-6 and TRBJ2-2, with a possible D match to TRBD2 (5 bases). Between the trimmed V and J ends, which lost 1 base and 3 bases, there was a span of 18 bases. The V gene's germline CDR1 is SGHVS and CDR2 FNYEAQ. The CDR3 is made up of 18 amino acids. CDR3 loop: CASSLVRADVYDTGELFF. The CDR3, as DNA: TGTGCCAGCAGCTTAGTGCGGGCGGACGTGTATGACACCGGGGAGCTGTTTTTT.

J is TRBJ1-1 and V is TRBV7-6; maybe TRBD1 (5 bases). From germline, CDR1 is SGHVS and CDR2 FNYEAQ. V lost 5 bases, J lost 4 bases, and 14 bases lay in between. CDR3 length: 14 residues. The chain's CDR3 is CASSLYPGPTEAFF. The CDR3 DNA reads as TGTGCCAGCAGCCTGTACCCGGGGCCCACTGAAGCTTTCTTT.

On this clone: Other DNA sequences from this sample encode an identical CDR3 as well. CDR3 amino acids: CASRDRGGTDTQYF. The CDR3 bases are TGTGCCAGCAGGGACCGTGGAGGCACAGATACGCAGTATTTT. The chain couples TRBV7-9 to TRBJ2-3, with D unclear. The CDR3 totals 14 residues. Trimming took 6 bases from V and 1 from J, leaving 11 bases between them. CDR1 is SEHNR and CDR2 is FQNEAQ in the germline V gene (reference sequence). The whole variable domain, remainder taken from reference TRBV7-9 and TRBJ2-3, is DTGVSQNPRHKITKRGQNVTFRCDPISEHNRLYWYRQTLGQGPEFLTYFQNEAQLEKSRLLSDRFSAERPKGSFSTLEIQRTEQGDSAMYLCASRDRGGTDTQYFGPGTRLTVL.

The CDR3 DNA sequence: TGTGCCAGCAGCGCGGGACTAGAGGAACTCGATGAGCAGTTCTTC. Its translation is CASSAGLEELDEQFF. V gene TRBV9 combines with J gene TRBJ2-1; TRBD2 aligns across 8 bases. The CDR3 covers 15 residues. The germline gives CDR1 SGDLS, CDR2 YYNGEE. V lost 3 bases and J lost 8; bases outside the gene matches: 10.

The chain recombines TRBV7-3 with TRBJ2-3, with D possibly TRBD2 on 5 matching bases. Between the trimmed V and J ends, which lost 4 bases and 0 bases, there was a span of 11 bases. CDR1 is SGHTA and CDR2 is FQGTGA in the germline V gene. The CDR3 is 15 amino acids. The CDR3: CASSWIGLSTDTQYF. Written as DNA, the CDR3 is TGTGCCAGCAGCTGGATCGGACTTAGCACAGATACGCAGTATTTT.

The CDR3 here is CAWGRQSNQPQHF. The CDR3 DNA reads TGTGCCTGGGGCCGACAGAGCAATCAGCCCCAGCATTTT. V and J are TRBV30 and TRBJ1-5, with D tentatively TRBD1 (5 bases). There are 13 residues in the CDR3. Trimming cost V 5 bases and J 1 base, with 9 bases left between them. The germline CDR1 and CDR2 sequences are GTSNPN and SVGIG (reference sequence).

V usage is TRBV7-9 and J usage is TRBJ1-3; no clear D. V lost 4 bases and J lost 0, with 7 bases in between. The CDR3 totals 14 residues. Germline loops: CDR1 SEHNR, CDR2 FQNEAQ (reference sequence). CDR3 region: CASSSYNSGNTIYF. CDR3 bases: TGTGCCAGCAGCTCATACAACTCTGGAAACACCATATATTTT.

V gene TRBV29-1 combines with J gene TRBJ2-2; D might be TRBD2 (6 bases). Trimming left V 8 bases short and J 2 bases short, with 15 bases between. Per the germline V gene, CDR1 is SQVTM and CDR2 is ANQGSEA. The length of the CDR3 is 14 residues. The CDR3: CSSIGAGNTGELFF. The CDR3 region has the DNA TGCAGCTCCATCGGGGCGGGAAACACCGGGGAGCTGTTTTTT.

This clone appeared once. The chain combines TRBV19 with TRBJ1-2; 7 bases agree with TRBD1. V shed 7 bases and J 6 bases; nucleotides not matched to a gene: 8. The V gene's germline CDR1 is LNHDA and CDR2 SQIVND (reference sequence). CDR3 size: 13 residues. The CDR3 region has the DNA TGTGCCAGTACCCCCAGGGGGGCCGATGGCTACACCTTC. Translated, it gives CASTPRGADGYTF.